The rows below give T cell receptor beta chains drawn from one sample of a study of blood T cell repertoires in COVID-19. This table comes from immunoSEQ multiplex PCR, and its TCRdb copy is limited to in-frame clones, with some not included. This sample yields 80,000 to 130,000 clones, of which roughly 92% are seen a single time; approximately 5.1% belongs to the top ten. Specimen: peripheral blood. The receptors were sampled from a man between 65 and 85 years old with acute or convalescent COVID-19. Both conserved end residues are part of each CDR3. A D gene is named only where the DNA matches it firmly. Part of the rows lack a size; the others show once, few, many or a class for expanded clones.

D gene	J gene	V gene	clone size	CDR3 DNA	CDR3 protein
NA	TRBJ2-4	TRBV28	NA	TGTGCCAGCAGCCGTAACAGGGGCGCGGGAACCAAAAACATTCAGTACTTC	CASSRNRGAGTKNIQYF
TRBD2	TRBJ2-7	TRBV27	few	TGTGCCAGCAGTGGGACTAGCGGGTTCTACGAGCAGTACTTC	CASSGTSGFYEQYF
NA	TRBJ2-7	TRBV7-3	once	TGTGCCAGCAGCCCAGGATCCATACCCTACGAGCAGTACTTC	CASSPGSIPYEQYF
TRBD2	TRBJ2-1	TRBV5-4	once	TGTGCCAGCAGCATGACTAGCGGGTCTTACAATGAGCAGTTCTTC	CASSMTSGSYNEQFF
TRBD2	TRBJ2-2	TRBV9	NA	TGTGCCAGCAGCGCAGGACTAGCGGACACCGGGGAGCTGTTTTTT	CASSAGLADTGELFF
NA	TRBJ2-5	TRBV2	NA	TGTGCCAGCACGCGGCTGCCCACGGGGACCCAGTACTTC	CASTRLPTGTQYF
NA	TRBJ2-7	TRBV30	once	TGTGCCTGGACCCGTAGACAGGAGAGCTACGAGCAGTACTTC	CAWTRRQESYEQYF
NA	TRBJ1-3	TRBV7-2	few	TGTGCCAGCAGCTTACAGGGGAGGGTATCTGGAAACACCATATATTTT	CASSLQGRVSGNTIYF
NA	TRBJ1-4	TRBV12-3/TRBV12-4	NA	TGTGCCAGCACCAAACCTGAGGCTGAAAAACTGTTTTTT	CASTKPEAEKLFF
TRBD1	TRBJ1-6	TRBV24-1	NA	TGTGCCACCAGTGAACCACAGGGGGTACGGGCACCCCTCCACTTT	CATSEPQGVRAPLHF
TRBD2	TRBJ2-3	TRBV18	NA	TGTGCCAGCTCACCATTTGGGACTAGCGGGGGGGTCCTCACAGATACGCAGTATTTT	CASSPFGTSGGVLTDTQYF
NA	TRBJ1-5	TRBV28	NA	TGTGCCAGCAGTTTTCGTAGCAGGGGACGCCAGCCCCAGCATTTT	CASSFRSRGRQPQHF
TRBD2	TRBJ2-3	TRBV9	NA	TGTGCCAGCAGCGTAGTAGCGGGGGCCCGCACAGATACGCAGTATTTT	CASSVVAGARTDTQYF
NA	TRBJ1-2	TRBV6-2/TRBV6-3	once	TGTGCCAGCAGTTACTCGAAACCTACTTATGGCTACACCTTC	CASSYSKPTYGYTF
NA	TRBJ2-2	TRBV7-8	NA	TGTGCCAGCAGCTTAGTGGGCACACTTGCCGGGGAGCTGTTTTTT	CASSLVGTLAGELFF
NA	TRBJ1-1	TRBV2	NA	TGTGCCAGCAGTGAGGAGGACCCGAACATTGAAGCTTTCTTT	CASSEEDPNIEAFF
NA	TRBJ2-7	TRBV11-2	once	TGTGCCAGCAGCTTAGCCCGCGAGCAGTACTTC	CASSLAREQYF
NA	TRBJ1-3	TRBV28	NA	TGTGCCAGCACGGTGGGCAGCTCTGGAAACACCATATATTTT	CASTVGSSGNTIYF
TRBD1	TRBJ1-2	TRBV18	NA	TGTGCCAGCTCACCCCAGGGGGTCGACTATGGCTACACCTTC	CASSPQGVDYGYTF
NA	TRBJ1-5	TRBV5-5	NA	TGTGCCAGCAGCTTACAGGGTGATCAGCCCCAGCATTTT	CASSLQGDQPQHF
TRBD1	TRBJ1-2	TRBV7-8	NA	TGTGCCAGCAGCTTCGGGACAGGGTATGGCTACACCTTC	CASSFGTGYGYTF
NA	TRBJ2-1	TRBV9	once	TGTGCCAGCAGCTCCTCGGGAGAGATTCAGTTCTTC	CASSSSGEIQFF
TRBD1	TRBJ1-5	TRBV19	NA	TGTGCCAGTAGTATCCCCTACAGGACAGGGAATCAGCCCCAGCATTTT	CASSIPYRTGNQPQHF
NA	TRBJ1-2	TRBV27	NA	TGTGCCAGCAGCCGCAGGGGCCAGATGGGGGGCTACACCTTC	CASSRRGQMGGYTF
NA	TRBJ2-3	TRBV5-1	few	TGCGCCAGCAGCTCTGTACTATCTTACTCTAGCACAGATACGCAGTATTTT	CASSSVLSYSSTDTQYF
TRBD2	TRBJ2-1	TRBV9	NA	TGTGCCAGCAGCGTAGCGGGAGGTCACAATGAGCAGTTCTTC	CASSVAGGHNEQFF
NA	TRBJ1-2	TRBV10-3	NA	TGTGCCAACATCCTATGGTATAGGGGCGGCTACACCTTC	CANILWYRGGYTF
NA	TRBJ1-2	TRBV5-1	NA	TGCGCCTCAACTCTCGGGAGGAGCATGGTCCCCTACTATGGCTACACCTTC	CASTLGRSMVPYYGYTF
TRBD1	TRBJ2-2	TRBV19	NA	TGTGCCAGTATCTCAGGACAGGCGAACACCGGGGAGCTGTTTTTT	CASISGQANTGELFF
NA	TRBJ1-6	TRBV6-5	NA	TGTGCCAGCAGACCCGGGGGGAATTCACCCCTCCACTTT	CASRPGGNSPLHF
TRBD2	TRBJ2-1	TRBV5-4	NA	TGTGCCAGCAGCTTTAGCGGGGTCTACAATGAGCAGTTCTTC	CASSFSGVYNEQFF
TRBD1	TRBJ1-5	TRBV6-5	NA	TGTGCCAGCCGACGGACAGGAAGCAATCAGCCCCAGCATTTT	CASRRTGSNQPQHF
TRBD1	TRBJ1-1	TRBV11-2	NA	TGTGCCAGCAGCACCGGGACAGGGAAACATTTCACTTTCTTT	CASSTGTGKHFTFF
TRBD1	TRBJ1-2	TRBV29-1	NA	TGCAGCGTCAGAGGGGGCTATCATGGCTACACCTTC	CSVRGGYHGYTF
TRBD2	TRBJ2-1	TRBV7-9	NA	TGTGCCAGCAGCGGGAATGTAGCGGGGGGCTTCAATGAGCAGTTCTTC	CASSGNVAGGFNEQFF
TRBD1	TRBJ2-7	TRBV4-1	NA	TGCGCCAGCAGCCAAGCCTACGGGACAGCGATCTACGAGCAGTACTTC	CASSQAYGTAIYEQYF
NA	TRBJ1-3	TRBV12-3/TRBV12-4	NA	TGTGCCAGCAGTTTCTGGGGCAGCACCATATATTTT	CASSFWGSTIYF
TRBD2	TRBJ2-3	TRBV9	NA	TGTGCCAGCAGCGTAGATAGGACTAGCGGGGTGATTACAGATACGCAGTATTTT	CASSVDRTSGVITDTQYF
TRBD1	TRBJ1-1	TRBV6-5	NA	TGTGCCAGCAGAAGACAGGGGGCTTTAGGCACTGAAGCTTTCTTT	CASRRQGALGTEAFF
TRBD1	TRBJ1-1	TRBV7-9	NA	TGTGCCAGCAGCTTTACAGGGGGAACTGAAGCTTTCTTT	CASSFTGGTEAFF
NA	TRBJ2-1	TRBV2	NA	TGTGCCAGCAGTTGGGAGAGTCCCCGGGAGCAGTTCTTC	CASSWESPREQFF